The 4 T cell receptor beta chains in this list originate from one sample, sequenced in a study of T cell responses to AZD1222 COVID-19 vaccine. TCRdb's copy holds only in-frame clones and misses some; the assay was immunoSEQ multiplex PCR. The sample records roughly 69,000 clones, approximately 80% being singletons. The sequencing used peripheral blood, collected 28 days after the second AZD1222 dose. These receptors were taken from an adult who received the AZD1222 COVID-19 vaccine.

The chain recombines TRBV19 with TRBJ2-1; the D gene is possibly TRBD1 (6 bases). CDR3 length: 12 residues. Trimming shortened V by 6 bases and J by 8 bases, and 11 bases separated the two germline ends. In germline, CDR1 is LNHDA, CDR2 SQIVND (reference sequence). The CDR3 sequence: CASSQQGDEQFF. The CDR3 coding sequence is TGTGCCAGTAGCCAACAGGGAGATGAGCAGTTCTTC.

This sequence joins TRBV5-5 and TRBJ2-7; 8 bases are shared with TRBD1. Germline CDR1 reads SGHKS; CDR2 reads YYEKEE (reference sequence). V lost 3 bases to trimming and J lost 2 bases; unmatched junction nucleotides: 10. This CDR3 has 16 amino acids. CDR3 sequence: CASSYLRGQGPYEQYF. The CDR3, as DNA: TGTGCCAGCAGCTATCTCCGCGGACAGGGACCCTACGAGCAGTACTTC.

The gene calls are TRBV5-1 and TRBJ1-3; TRBD1 agrees at 11 bases. The CDR3 runs to 21 residues. The germline gives CDR1 SGHRS, CDR2 YFSETQ. J lost 0 bases, V lost 4 bases, and 18 bases had no gene match. CDR3 protein: CASSATTPGQGGPLSGNTIYF. CDR3 DNA sequence: TGCGCCAGCAGCGCAACGACCCCGGGACAGGGGGGCCCCCTCTCTGGAAACACCATATATTTT.

This chain connects TRBV18 to TRBJ1-4; D may be TRBD1 (6 bases). The germline V gene has CDR1 KGHSH and CDR2 LQKENI. This CDR3 is 13 amino acids long. V was pared by 10 bases and J by 3 bases, with 12 bases between. CDR3 residues: CATPGDANEKLFF. The DNA for the CDR3 is TGTGCCACTCCAGGGGACGCTAATGAAAAACTGTTTTTT.